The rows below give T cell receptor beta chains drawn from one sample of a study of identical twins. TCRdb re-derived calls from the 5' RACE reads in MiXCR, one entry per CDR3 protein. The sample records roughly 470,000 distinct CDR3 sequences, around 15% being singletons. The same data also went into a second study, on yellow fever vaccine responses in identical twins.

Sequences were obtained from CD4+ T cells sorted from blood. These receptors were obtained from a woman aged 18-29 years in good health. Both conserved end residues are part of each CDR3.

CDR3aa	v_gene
CAITNAGTQDTQYF	TRBV10-3
CASSLSLTHVPFF	TRBV7-9
CASIKDRPEGAQHF	TRBV28
CSAWPREGTSTDTQYF	TRBV29-1
CASSRQLAGGAVEQYF	TRBV18
CASSVGALNTGELFF	TRBV9
CASKLRRGIVDTQYF	TRBV5-8
CSASMVAKNIQYF	TRBV20-1
CSASLTTSGYLDTQYF	TRBV20-1
CASSRQGARTEAFF	TRBV12-3/TRBV12-4
CSVVPRDWTHEQYF	TRBV29-1
CASSRTSGVNTDTQYF	TRBV11-2
CASSSGLVIESQYF	TRBV5-1
CASSPGQGNTEAFF	TRBV12-3/TRBV12-4
CASSLGPPQGVPYEQYF	TRBV7-2
CASSPTGVGEKLFF	TRBV18
CSADQDRSSYEQYF	TRBV20-1
CASSLSSRGEQFF	TRBV27
CASSYRAGGTTETQYF	TRBV6-5
CASSLFSGTAYEQYF	TRBV27
CSAQSGPVGEKLFF	TRBV20-1
CAWNRRDSYEQYF	TRBV30
CSARGTAYEQYF	TRBV20-1
CASTPITDTQYF	TRBV12-3/TRBV12-4
CASSSPWGNEQFF	TRBV6-1
CASSLGDRGVQETQYF	TRBV11-2
CASSTSNREQYF	TRBV12-3/TRBV12-4
CAWAWDSYNEQFF	TRBV30
CASRSGRGQTDTQYF	TRBV5-5
CSARDMRGEKLFF	TRBV20-1
CASSYRLAGSDTQYF	TRBV6-5
CASSTRGPEAFF	TRBV6-2/TRBV6-3
CASSYSTGISTSPLHF	TRBV28
CASSLVSTYEQYF	TRBV7-9
CSGGGTGQETQYF	TRBV29-1